This T cell receptor (beta chain) is from a study of metastatic and nonmetastatic thyroid tumors. Overall study context: Malignant thyroid and benign thyroid patients provided blood and tumor or nodule tissue whose repertoires were compared.

Trimming took 5 bases from V and 3 from J, leaving 11 bases between them. The V gene's germline CDR1 is SGDLS and CDR2 YYNGEE. CDR3 length: 13 residues. Among the patients, none had received any treatment before thyroid surgery. Study findings and constraints: Malignant thyroid tumors reportedly had TCR beta diversity that was significantly higher than in benign nodules, in blood and tumor.

Methods used by the authors: A papillary thyroid cancer distant-metastasis classifier was built from CDR3 differences across clinicopathological groups. TCRdb re-called clones from the PCR reads using MiXCR. The authors' filters were not applied to this entry. The top ten clones hold over 9% of a sample with tens of thousands of clones, about an eighth of them seen once. This clone was counted many times. Its antigen remains unidentified. This sequence was found in a female donor with papillary thyroid cancer or a benign thyroid nodule (not recorded which). Some clones in this sample may be carry-over from other donors' samples. Material: blood. The rearrangement links TRBV9 to TRBJ1-2; tentative D call: TRBD1 (5 bases). Here the CDR3 reads CASSEGTDYGYTF. In DNA, the CDR3 is TGTGCCAGCAGTGAAGGGACGGACTATGGCTACACCTTC.